The entry below describes one T cell receptor (beta chain). The CDR3 is 14 amino acids. Germline-derived CDR1 and CDR2 are KGHSH and LQKENI. The junction had 5 bases not matched to a gene; V was cut back by 4 bases and J by 3 bases. This table comes from immunoSEQ multiplex PCR, and its TCRdb copy is limited to in-frame clones, with some not included. The repertoire includes 200,000 or so clones, about four fifths of them detected once, and under 1.5% sits in the top ten. The data stem from a study of blood T cell repertoires in COVID-19. About the study: Sample material is recorded as cDNA or gDNA derived from T cells, B-cell-depleted T cells, or PBMCs.

The V call is TRBV18, the J call TRBJ2-7; 8 nucleotides agree with TRBD2. The source is a woman between 40 and 55 years old with acute COVID-19. The specimen was PBMCs or T cells enriched from blood (not recorded which). Here the CDR3 reads CASSQISGDYEQYF. CDR3 sequence (DNA): TGTGCCAGCTCACAAATTAGCGGGGACTACGAGCAGTACTTC.